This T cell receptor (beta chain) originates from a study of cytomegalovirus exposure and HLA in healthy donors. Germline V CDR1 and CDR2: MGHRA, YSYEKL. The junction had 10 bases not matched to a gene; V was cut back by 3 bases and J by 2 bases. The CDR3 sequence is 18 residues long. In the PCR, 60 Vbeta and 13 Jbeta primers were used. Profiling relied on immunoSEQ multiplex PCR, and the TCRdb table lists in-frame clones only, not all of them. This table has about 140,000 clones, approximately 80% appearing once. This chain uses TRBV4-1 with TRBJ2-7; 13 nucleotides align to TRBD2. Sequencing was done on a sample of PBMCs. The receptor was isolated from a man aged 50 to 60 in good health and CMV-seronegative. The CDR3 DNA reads TGCGCCAGCAGCCAGACCTCCGGGACTAGCGGGGCCGCCTACGAGCAGTACTTC. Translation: CASSQTSGTSGAAYEQYF.